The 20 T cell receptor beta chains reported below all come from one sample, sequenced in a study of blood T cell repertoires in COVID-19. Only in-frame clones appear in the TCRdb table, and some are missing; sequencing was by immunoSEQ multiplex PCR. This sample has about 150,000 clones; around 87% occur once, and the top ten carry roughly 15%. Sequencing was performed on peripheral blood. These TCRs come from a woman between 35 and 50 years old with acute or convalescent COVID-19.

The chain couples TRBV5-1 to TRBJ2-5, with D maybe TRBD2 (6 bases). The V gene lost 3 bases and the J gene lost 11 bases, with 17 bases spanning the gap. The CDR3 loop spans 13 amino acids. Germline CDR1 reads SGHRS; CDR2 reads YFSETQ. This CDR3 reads CASSYGTREPQYF. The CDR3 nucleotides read TGCGCCAGCAGCTACGGGACTCGCGAGCCGCAGTACTTC. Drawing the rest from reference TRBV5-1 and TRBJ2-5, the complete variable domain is KAGVTQTPRYLIKTRGQQVTLSCSPISGHRSVSWYQQTPGQGLQFLFEYFSETQRNKGNFPGRFSGRQFSNSRSEMNVSTLELGDSALYLCASSYGTREPQYFGPGTRLLVL.

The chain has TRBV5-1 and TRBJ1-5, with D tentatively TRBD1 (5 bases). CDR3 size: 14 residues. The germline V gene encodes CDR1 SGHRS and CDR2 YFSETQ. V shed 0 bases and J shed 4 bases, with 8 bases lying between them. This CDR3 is CASSLEGRNQPQHF. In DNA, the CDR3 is TGCGCCAGCAGCTTGGAGGGGCGAAATCAGCCCCAGCATTTT. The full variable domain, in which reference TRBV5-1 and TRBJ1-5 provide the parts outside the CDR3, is KAGVTQTPRYLIKTRGQQVTLSCSPISGHRSVSWYQQTPGQGLQFLFEYFSETQRNKGNFPGRFSGRQFSNSRSEMNVSTLELGDSALYLCASSLEGRNQPQHFGDGTRLSIL.

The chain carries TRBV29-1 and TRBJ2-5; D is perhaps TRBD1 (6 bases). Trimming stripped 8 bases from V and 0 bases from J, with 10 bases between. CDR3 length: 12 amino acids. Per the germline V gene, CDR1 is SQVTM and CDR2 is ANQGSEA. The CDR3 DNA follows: TGCAGCATCGGACAGTACCAAGAGACCCAGTACTTC. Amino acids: CSIGQYQETQYF.

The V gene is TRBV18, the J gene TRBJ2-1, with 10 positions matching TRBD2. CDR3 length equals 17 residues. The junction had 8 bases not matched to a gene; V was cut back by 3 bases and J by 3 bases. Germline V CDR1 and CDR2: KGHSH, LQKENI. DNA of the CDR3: TGTGCCAGCTCACCTTCAGGAGCGGGAGGGCACTACAATGAGCAGTTCTTC. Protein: CASSPSGAGGHYNEQFF.

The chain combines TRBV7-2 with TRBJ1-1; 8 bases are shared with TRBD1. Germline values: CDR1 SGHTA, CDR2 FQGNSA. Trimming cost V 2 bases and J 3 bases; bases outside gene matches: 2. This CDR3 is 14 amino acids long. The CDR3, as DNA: TGTGCCAGCAGCTTACAGGGGGCGTACACTGAAGCTTTCTTT. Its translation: CASSLQGAYTEAFF.

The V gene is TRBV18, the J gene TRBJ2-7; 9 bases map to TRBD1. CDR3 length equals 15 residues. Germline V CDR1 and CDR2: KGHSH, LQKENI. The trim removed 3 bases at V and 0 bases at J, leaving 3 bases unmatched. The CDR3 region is CASSPGQGISYEQYF. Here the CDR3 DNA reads TGTGCCAGCTCACCTGGACAGGGGATCTCCTACGAGCAGTACTTC.

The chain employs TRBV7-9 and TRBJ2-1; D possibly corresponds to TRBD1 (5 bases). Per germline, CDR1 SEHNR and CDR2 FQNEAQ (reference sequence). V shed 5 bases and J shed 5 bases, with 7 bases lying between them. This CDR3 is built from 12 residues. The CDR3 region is CASSARDNEQFF. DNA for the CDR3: TGTGCCAGCAGCGCCAGGGACAATGAGCAGTTCTTC.

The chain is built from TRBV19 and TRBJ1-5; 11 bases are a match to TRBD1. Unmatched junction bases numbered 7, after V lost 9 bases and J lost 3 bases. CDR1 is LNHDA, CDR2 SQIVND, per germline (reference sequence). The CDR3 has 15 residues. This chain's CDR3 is CASRPGQGVNQPQHF. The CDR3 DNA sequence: TGTGCCAGCAGACCGGGACAGGGGGTCAATCAGCCCCAGCATTTT.

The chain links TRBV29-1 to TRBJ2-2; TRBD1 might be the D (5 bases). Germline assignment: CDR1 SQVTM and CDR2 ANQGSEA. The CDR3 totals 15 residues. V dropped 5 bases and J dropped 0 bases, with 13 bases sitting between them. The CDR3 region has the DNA TGCAGCGTTCTACTTCGGACATCGAACACCGGGGAGCTGTTTTTT. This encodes CSVLLRTSNTGELFF.

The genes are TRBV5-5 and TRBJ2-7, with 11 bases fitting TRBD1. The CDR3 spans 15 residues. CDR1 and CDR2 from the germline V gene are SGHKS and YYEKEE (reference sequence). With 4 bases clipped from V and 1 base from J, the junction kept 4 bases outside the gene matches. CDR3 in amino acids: CASSLGQGASYEQYF. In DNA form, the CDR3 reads TGTGCCAGCAGCCTCGGACAGGGGGCTTCCTACGAGCAGTACTTC.

CDR3 region: CASSLPGQGAFEQYF. The CDR3 DNA reads TGTGCCAGCTCACTACCGGGACAGGGGGCTTTCGAGCAGTACTTC. This sequence joins TRBV18 and TRBJ2-7, with 12 bases lining up with TRBD1. The CDR3 has 15 amino acids. V lost 4 bases, J lost 6 bases, and 7 bases stayed unmatched. Germline CDR1 KGHSH, CDR2 LQKENI.

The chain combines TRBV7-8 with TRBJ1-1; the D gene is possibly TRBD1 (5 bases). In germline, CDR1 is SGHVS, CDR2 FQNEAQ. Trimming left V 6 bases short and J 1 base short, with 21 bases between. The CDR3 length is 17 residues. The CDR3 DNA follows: TGTGCCAGCAGGGGGGGGTACAGACTCTCGGCGAACACTGAAGCTTTCTTT. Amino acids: CASRGGYRLSANTEAFF.

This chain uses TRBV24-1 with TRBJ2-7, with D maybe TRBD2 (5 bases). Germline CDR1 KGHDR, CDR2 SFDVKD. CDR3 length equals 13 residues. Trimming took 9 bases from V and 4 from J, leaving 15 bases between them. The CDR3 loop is CATPRGPGYEQYF. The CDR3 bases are TGTGCCACCCCCCGAGGGCCGGGGTACGAGCAGTACTTC.

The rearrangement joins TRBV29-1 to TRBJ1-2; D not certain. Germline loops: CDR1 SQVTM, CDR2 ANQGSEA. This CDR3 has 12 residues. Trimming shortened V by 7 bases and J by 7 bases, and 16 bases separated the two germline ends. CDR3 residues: CSDSRPRGGYTF. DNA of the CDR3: TGCAGCGACTCCCGTCCTCGGGGTGGCTACACCTTC.

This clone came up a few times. The CDR3 loop reads CASSLGQGPETYNEQFF. CDR3 coding DNA: TGCGCCAGCAGCTTGGGACAGGGGCCCGAAACTTACAATGAGCAGTTCTTC. The chain joins TRBV5-1 to TRBJ2-1; 8 bases are a match to TRBD1. J gave up 4 bases and V 0 bases, and 9 bases lay outside the gene matches. CDR3 size: 17 residues. CDR1 is SGHRS, CDR2 YFSETQ, per germline.

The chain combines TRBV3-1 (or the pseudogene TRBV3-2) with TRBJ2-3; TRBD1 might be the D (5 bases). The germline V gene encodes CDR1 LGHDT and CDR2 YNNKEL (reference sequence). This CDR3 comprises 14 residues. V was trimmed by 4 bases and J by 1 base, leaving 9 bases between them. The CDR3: CASSPSRGTDTQYF. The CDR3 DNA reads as TGTGCCAGCAGCCCAAGCAGGGGCACAGATACGCAGTATTTT.

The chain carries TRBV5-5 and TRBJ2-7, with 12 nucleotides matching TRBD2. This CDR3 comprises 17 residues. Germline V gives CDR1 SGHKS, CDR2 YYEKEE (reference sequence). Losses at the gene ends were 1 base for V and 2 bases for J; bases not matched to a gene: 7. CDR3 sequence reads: CASSLTYASGGAYEQYF. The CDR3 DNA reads TGTGCCAGCAGCTTGACCTACGCTAGCGGGGGGGCCTACGAGCAGTACTTC.

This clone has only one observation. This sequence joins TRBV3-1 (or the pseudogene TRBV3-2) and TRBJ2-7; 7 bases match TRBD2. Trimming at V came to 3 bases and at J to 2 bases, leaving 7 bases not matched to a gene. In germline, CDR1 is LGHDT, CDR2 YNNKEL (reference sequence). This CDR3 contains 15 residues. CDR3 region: CASSHPTGLAYEQYF. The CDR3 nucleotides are TGTGCCAGCAGCCATCCGACCGGACTAGCCTACGAGCAGTACTTC.

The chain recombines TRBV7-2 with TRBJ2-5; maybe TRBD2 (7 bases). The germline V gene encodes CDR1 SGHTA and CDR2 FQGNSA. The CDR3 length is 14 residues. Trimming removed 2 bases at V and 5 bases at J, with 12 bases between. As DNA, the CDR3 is TGTGCCAGCAGCTTATTCGGGGGGCGGGAGACCCAGTACTTC. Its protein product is CASSLFGGRETQYF. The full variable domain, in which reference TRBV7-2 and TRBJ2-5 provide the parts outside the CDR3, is GAGVSQSPSNKVTEKGKDVELRCDPISGHTALYWYRQSLGQGLEFLIYFQGNSAPDKSGLPSDRFSAERTGGSVSTLTIQRTQQEDSAVYLCASSLFGGRETQYFGPGTRLLVL.

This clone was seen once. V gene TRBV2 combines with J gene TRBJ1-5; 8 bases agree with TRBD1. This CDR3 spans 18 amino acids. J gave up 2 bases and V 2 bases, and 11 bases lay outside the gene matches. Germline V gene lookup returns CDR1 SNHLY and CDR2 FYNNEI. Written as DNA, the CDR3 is TGTGCCAGCAGTGAATGGGGGGGACAGGATTGGGGCAATCAGCCCCAGCATTTT. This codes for CASSEWGGQDWGNQPQHF.